This is a list of T cell receptor beta chains from one sample in a study of blood T cells in healthy people across ages. TCRdb re-called the 5' RACE reads through MiXCR, storing one row per CDR3 protein. The table shows about 1.1 million distinct CDR3 sequences, with approximately 38% occurring only once. The specimen was blood. Every receptor here comes from a man aged 18-30 years in good health. The CDR3 runs from the conserved cysteine through the conserved F or W. D genes are given only for firm matches. A row's size may be missing; if present it is once, few, many or a size class.

j_call clone_size v_call d_call cdr3_nt cdr3_aa
TRBJ1-1 - TRBV20-1 - TGCAGTGCTTACAGGGAGAACACTGAAGCTTTCTTT CSAYRENTEAFF
TRBJ2-5 many TRBV29-1 - TGCAGCGTTGGTAGGAGACAAGCTGAGACCCAGTACTTC CSVGRRQAETQYF
TRBJ1-4 few TRBV15 - TGTGCCACCAGCAGAGATGGAGAACTGTTTTTT CATSRDGELFF
TRBJ2-2 few TRBV20-1 - TGCAGTGCTAGAGATCCCAGGGGGGACACCGGGGAGCTGTTTTTT CSARDPRGDTGELFF
TRBJ1-2 few TRBV6-5 TRBD1 TGTGCCAGCAGTTACATCCCGGGACAGGGACCCTATGGCTACACCTTC CASSYIPGQGPYGYTF
TRBJ2-3 - TRBV20-1 - TGCAGTGCGGGGGCGGGACAGAAAACAGATACGCAGTATTTT CSAGAGQKTDTQYF
TRBJ2-6 - TRBV19 - TGTGCCAGTCACCCTCTCCAAAAATCTGGGGCCAACGTCCTGACTTTC CASHPLQKSGANVLTF
TRBJ1-5 many TRBV9 - TGTGCCAGCAGTGTTAGGGGAAATCAGCCCCAGCATTTT CASSVRGNQPQHF
TRBJ1-5 - TRBV27 - TGTGCCAGCAGTGGGGGGATTGGTCAGCCCCAGCATTTT CASSGGIGQPQHF
TRBJ1-2 - TRBV7-2 - TGTGCCAGCAGCTTAGAGGGGGTGAACTATGGCTACACCTTC CASSLEGVNYGYTF
TRBJ2-1 - TRBV20-1 - TGCAGTGCCAAAGGCGGACAAACGAACAATGAGCAGTTCTTC CSAKGGQTNNEQFF
TRBJ2-3 - TRBV7-8 - TGTGCCAGCAAACAGGGTTTGGCAGATACGCAGTATTTT CASKQGLADTQYF
TRBJ1-4 - TRBV5-1 - TGCGCCAGCAGCGAACAGGGCCCTTCAACTAATGAAAAACTGTTTTTT CASSEQGPSTNEKLFF
TRBJ2-5 - TRBV5-1 TRBD1 TGCGCCAGCAGCTTCACCGACAGGGATCAAGAGACCCAGTACTTC CASSFTDRDQETQYF
TRBJ1-2 - TRBV18 TRBD1 TGTGCCAGCTCACGAGGACAGGATGGGGATTATGGCTACACCTTC CASSRGQDGDYGYTF
TRBJ1-1 - TRBV7-3 - TGTGCCAGCAGTCCGGACGGCCCACGGGACACTGAAGCTTTCTTT CASSPDGPRDTEAFF
TRBJ2-3 - TRBV13 - TGTGCCAGCAGCTTAGTGGGTTCAGAGTTGGATACGCAGTATTTT CASSLVGSELDTQYF
TRBJ1-6 few TRBV27 - TGTGCCAGCAGTAAACGGACCGATCCTAATTCGCCCCTCCACTTT CASSKRTDPNSPLHF
TRBJ2-6 - TRBV5-1 - TGCGCCAGCAGTTCGACAGTCTCTGGGGCCAACGTCCTGACTTTC CASSSTVSGANVLTF
TRBJ1-1 - TRBV10-3 - TGTGCCATCAGTGGGAGGGATGACACTGAAGCTTTCTTT CAISGRDDTEAFF
TRBJ2-7 few TRBV29-1 - TGCAGCGTTGCCGACAGAACGAGCTCCTACGAGCAGTACTTC CSVADRTSSYEQYF
TRBJ2-7 many TRBV20-1 - TGCAGTGCTAGACCTACCCGACGGTTTTCCGTCTACGAGCAGTACTTC CSARPTRRFSVYEQYF
TRBJ1-2 - TRBV7-9 - TGTGCCAGCAGCTTGTTGGAGGTCCTCAACTATGGCTACACCTTC CASSLLEVLNYGYTF
TRBJ2-1 - TRBV9 - TGTGCCTGCAGCGAGGTCCCAAGGGGATACAATGAGCAGTTCTTC CACSEVPRGYNEQFF
TRBJ1-5 - TRBV3-1 - TGTGCCAGCAGCCAAGCGACCAAAAATCAGCCCCAGCATTTT CASSQATKNQPQHF
TRBJ2-5 - TRBV5-1 - TGCGCCAGCAGCTTGCTAATGGAACCGGGTGAACAAGAGACCCAGTACTTC CASSLLMEPGEQETQYF
TRBJ2-1 - TRBV20-1 TRBD2 TGCAGGGCTAGAAGCGGGGGGGCACCGGAGCAGTTCTTC CRARSGGAPEQFF
TRBJ2-3 - TRBV19 - TGTGCCAGTAAGTCCCAAGGGGCAGCGTACACAGATACGCAGTATTTT CASKSQGAAYTDTQYF
TRBJ2-1 - TRBV20-1 - TGCAGTGCTAGAGGGACAGATAGATACAATGAGCAGTTCTTC CSARGTDRYNEQFF
TRBJ2-1 - TRBV6-5 - TGTGCCAGCAGTCCGGGAAACGGGAATGAGCAGTTCTTC CASSPGNGNEQFF
TRBJ2-7 - TRBV7-2 TRBD2 TGTGCCAGCAGCTTAGACGTCTTAGGATCAGCGGGGGCCAGCTCCTACGAGCAGTACTTC CASSLDVLGSAGASSYEQYF
TRBJ1-1 many TRBV7-2 - TGTGCCAGCAGCTTAAAGGCGAACACTGAAGCTTTCTTT CASSLKANTEAFF
TRBJ2-3 many TRBV10-3 - TGTGCCATCAGTGGGGATCGGGATACGCAGTATTTT CAISGDRDTQYF
TRBJ1-5 few TRBV12-3/TRBV12-4 TRBD1 TGTGCCAGCGGGGGACAGCATAATCAGCCCCAGCATTTT CASGGQHNQPQHF
TRBJ1-4 - TRBV12-3/TRBV12-4 - TGTGCCAGCAGCACCATCAGGGAGGTGGGAGAAAAACTGTTTTTT CASSTIREVGEKLFF
TRBJ2-3 - TRBV4-3 TRBD1 TGCGCCAGCAGCCAAGTTTCTACAGGGGGCTCAGATACGCAGTATTTT CASSQVSTGGSDTQYF
TRBJ2-4 - TRBV12-3/TRBV12-4 - TGTGCCAGCAGTTTAGGGGGAGAAAGCATTCAGTACTTC CASSLGGESIQYF
TRBJ1-5 - TRBV27 - TGTGCCAGTACGGGTGGTGGCGGGCCCCAGCATTTT CASTGGGGPQHF
TRBJ1-2 - TRBV9 TRBD1 TGTGCCAGCAGCGGACAGGGGATCTATGGCTACACCTTC CASSGQGIYGYTF
TRBJ1-1 - TRBV9 - TGTGCCAGCAGCGCCCGGACAGACATGAACACTGAAGCTTTCTTT CASSARTDMNTEAFF
TRBJ2-7 - TRBV20-1 TRBD1 TGCAGTGCTAGAGATCTGGCAGGGGGCGAGCAGTACTTC CSARDLAGGEQYF
TRBJ1-2 few TRBV7-2 TRBD1 TGTGCCAGCAGCCTCGTGCCCGGGACAGGGCGGAATGGCTACACCTTC CASSLVPGTGRNGYTF
TRBJ1-1 - TRBV6-1 - TGTGCCAGCAGGTTGGCAGGGGAAGCTTTCTTT CASRLAGEAFF
TRBJ2-3 many TRBV21-1 - TGTGCCAGCAGCAAAGCGCTCGAGTCGGGGTGGGAGGAGGATACGCAGTATTTT CASSKALESGWEEDTQYF
TRBJ1-1 - TRBV5-1 - TGCGCCAGCAGCGTCGAGGGACCTATGAACACTGAAGCTTTCTTT CASSVEGPMNTEAFF
TRBJ2-3 - TRBV11-2 - TGTGCCAGCAGCTTCGGACAGTACACAGATACGCAGTATTTT CASSFGQYTDTQYF
TRBJ1-4 - TRBV25-1 - TGTGCCAGCAGGGGCCAGTCATTGGGGGAAAAACTGTTTTTT CASRGQSLGEKLFF
TRBJ2-3 - TRBV19 - TGTGCCAGTAGGATAGGGAGCGGTACTCATACGCAGTATTTT CASRIGSGTHTQYF
TRBJ1-4 - TRBV20-1 - TGCAGTGCCGGGGCAACTAACGAAAAACTGTTTTTT CSAGATNEKLFF
TRBJ2-7 few TRBV4-1 TRBD1 TGCGCCAGCGCCCTGGGGACAGGTGGCTACGAGCAGTACTTC CASALGTGGYEQYF
TRBJ2-6 - TRBV3-1 - TGTGCCAGCAGTTTTCGGACAGCTTACTCTGGGGCCAACGTCCTGACTTTC CASSFRTAYSGANVLTF
TRBJ2-1 many TRBV29-1 - TGCAGCGTCGAGGGTACCGAAGAGAACAATGAGCAGTTCTTC CSVEGTEENNEQFF
TRBJ2-3 few TRBV14 - TGTGCCAGCAGCCCCCGGGTTTCAGATACGCAGTATTTT CASSPRVSDTQYF
TRBJ2-3 few TRBV7-2 - TGTGCCAGCGCCAATAGGGGGGGCGGGTCAGATACGCAGTATTTT CASANRGGGSDTQYF
TRBJ1-4 - TRBV5-6 - TGTGCCAGCAGCTTGGGGGGACGATGGATGGGAAAACTGTTTTTT CASSLGGRWMGKLFF
TRBJ1-1 - TRBV27 TRBD1 TGTGCCAGCAGTTTATCGTACAGGGGGTTGGGCACTGAAGCTTTCTTT CASSLSYRGLGTEAFF
TRBJ1-4 - TRBV25-1 TRBD1 TGTGCCACCGAAGGACAGGTCGGGGGAAAACTGTTTTTT CATEGQVGGKLFF